This T cell receptor (beta chain) was observed in a study of control samples from healthy donors and cancer patients. Trimming took 0 bases from V and 5 from J, leaving 14 bases between them. This CDR3 is 15 amino acids long. The germline V gene has CDR1 SGHRS and CDR2 YFSETQ. This clone was detected once. Assay: immunoSEQ multiplex PCR; the TCRdb copy retains only in-frame clones and omits some. The sample carries 160,000 or so clones, under 96% recorded once. Specimen: blood. This clonotype was obtained from a young woman in good health. The V gene is TRBV5-1, the J gene TRBJ1-1; D uncertain. This chain's CDR3 is CASSLAAGRRTEAFF. The CDR3 DNA sequence: TGCGCCAGCAGCTTGGCAGCCGGTAGGAGGACTGAAGCTTTCTTT.